The rows below give T cell receptor beta chains drawn from one sample of a study of blood T cells in healthy people across ages. A single record per CDR3 protein comes from TCRdb applying MiXCR to the 5' RACE reads. The table lists 600,000 to 1,000,000 distinct CDR3 sequences, roughly 25% of them singletons. These data also featured in a second study, about T cells of mothers and their children.

The sample taken for sequencing was blood. The source is a boy younger than 18 in good health. The CDR3 runs from the conserved cysteine through the conserved F or W. The order of the fields is clone size, D gene, V gene, J gene, CDR3 DNA, CDR3 protein. The D gene is left open where the match is weak. For some rows the clone size is stated as once, few or many, or as a class when expanded; others skip it.

.,TRBD1,TRBV6-1,TRBJ2-4,TGTGCCAGCAGTCATTACGTTCGGGACAGGGGAAAAAAAAACATTCAGTACTTC,CASSHYVRDRGKKNIQYF
.,TRBD1,TRBV18,TRBJ1-1,TGTGCCAGCTCACCACCGCTGGGACAGGGCCGGGGCACTGAAGCTTTCTTT,CASSPPLGQGRGTEAFF
.,TRBD2,TRBV6-2/TRBV6-3,TRBJ2-7,TGTGCCAGCAGCCGGGGAGCGGGGGAAGCCTACGAGCAGTACTTC,CASSRGAGEAYEQYF
few,.,TRBV20-1,TRBJ2-5,TGCAGTGCTAGGGACCCGGGACGCCTACAAGAGACCCAGTACTTC,CSARDPGRLQETQYF
.,.,TRBV7-9,TRBJ2-5,TGTGCCAGCAGCGCGGGAATTAGGGGCGAAGAGACCCAGTACTTC,CASSAGIRGEETQYF
.,TRBD2,TRBV7-9,TRBJ2-5,TGTGCCAGCAGCGCCCGACTAGCGGAAGAGACCCAGTACTTC,CASSARLAEETQYF
few,.,TRBV11-2,TRBJ2-3,TGTGCCAGCAGCTTAGATGCCCGGGATACGCAGTATTTT,CASSLDARDTQYF
few,.,TRBV4-1,TRBJ1-6,TGCGCCAGCAGCCAAGCCCCCGGCGACAATTCACCCCTCCACTTT,CASSQAPGDNSPLHF
.,.,TRBV11-2,TRBJ2-1,TGTGCCAGCAGCTCACTAGGGGGGGTATACAATGAGCAGTTCTTC,CASSSLGGVYNEQFF
few,.,TRBV29-1,TRBJ2-1,TGCAGCGTTGATTCCGGTTACCTATACAATGAGCAGTTCTTC,CSVDSGYLYNEQFF
few,TRBD2,TRBV2,TRBJ2-6,TGTGCCAGCACAGGGCTAGCGGGAGCGTCGGGGGCCAACGTCCTGACTTTC,CASTGLAGASGANVLTF
few,TRBD2,TRBV7-9,TRBJ2-5,TGTGCCAGCAGCCCCCTGGGGGGGTTCCAAGAGACCCAGTACTTC,CASSPLGGFQETQYF
.,.,TRBV5-5,TRBJ1-4,TGTGCCAGCAGCTTGGCACCTAGTGAAAAACTGTTTTTT,CASSLAPSEKLFF
.,.,TRBV7-8,TRBJ1-4,TGTGCCAGCAGCGCCGTTTACAGGGCGAAGGAAGAAAAACTGTTTTTT,CASSAVYRAKEEKLFF
.,.,TRBV20-1,TRBJ2-7,TGCAGTGCTAGGCGGGGGCCCAACGAGCAGTACTTC,CSARRGPNEQYF
.,TRBD2,TRBV27,TRBJ2-2,TGTGCCAGCAGTCCGCTGGCTAGCGGGACCGGGGAGCTGTTTTTT,CASSPLASGTGELFF
.,TRBD1,TRBV2,TRBJ2-3,TGTGCCAGCAGTGGGACAGGAAACACAGATACGCAGTATTTT,CASSGTGNTDTQYF
.,.,TRBV29-1,TRBJ2-1,TGCAGCGCTTACTTGGACGTCGGAGAATACAATGAGCAGTTCTTC,CSAYLDVGEYNEQFF
few,.,TRBV25-1,TRBJ2-5,TGTGCCAGCAGTGAAAAAACCTACCAAGAGACCCAGTACTTC,CASSEKTYQETQYF
few,TRBD1,TRBV29-1,TRBJ2-5,TGCAGCGTCGAAGATGTCGTAGGGACAGGGGGTTTCCAAGAGACCCAGTACTTC,CSVEDVVGTGGFQETQYF
few,.,TRBV29-1,TRBJ2-7,TGCAGCGTTAAGCCGACAGGCTCCTACGAGCAGTACTTC,CSVKPTGSYEQYF
.,.,TRBV13,TRBJ2-2,TGTGCCAGCAGCTTAGCGCAGGCCACCGGGGAGCTGTTTTTT,CASSLAQATGELFF
few,.,TRBV20-1,TRBJ2-7,TGCAGTGCTAGAGATCAAAGGATAGGGGGGACATACGAGCAGTACTTC,CSARDQRIGGTYEQYF
.,TRBD1,TRBV7-2,TRBJ2-5,TGTGCCAGCAGCTTAGGGACAGGGTTTTGGGAGACCCAGTACTTC,CASSLGTGFWETQYF
.,TRBD1,TRBV20-1,TRBJ1-5,TGCAGTGCTAGGGCCGGGACAGGGTCTCAGCCCCAGCATTTT,CSARAGTGSQPQHF
.,.,TRBV6-5,TRBJ2-1,TGTGCCAGCAGTTACTCGGGGCCGTCATTATACAATGAGCAGTTCTTC,CASSYSGPSLYNEQFF
few,.,TRBV5-1,TRBJ2-5,TGCGCCAGCCGGGGCGGGGCCCAAGAGACCCAGTACTTC,CASRGGAQETQYF
few,.,TRBV29-1,TRBJ2-5,TGCAGCGTTACCAGGGTTTTCCAAGAGACCCAGTACTTC,CSVTRVFQETQYF